These T cell receptor beta chains were read from a single sample in a study of T-cell memory formation after mild COVID-19. TCRdb itself ran the 5' RACE reads through MiXCR, one entry per CDR3 protein. The data show some 490,000 distinct CDR3 sequences, about 20% seen once. Source material: PBMCs or a T cell subset sorted from them (not recorded which). These receptors were obtained from an adult woman who had mild COVID-19 (a few samples of this study predate the infection). Cell type and time point are not known. Each CDR3 is given with its conserved first and last residue. A D gene is named only where the DNA matches it firmly. The size field is filled for only some rows; it gives once, few, many or a size class.

few,TRBJ2-7,NA,TRBV20-1,TGCAGTGCTATGGGACTGAAACACCACGAGCAGTACTTC,CSAMGLKHHEQYF
few,TRBJ1-4,TRBD1,TRBV27,TGTGCCAGCAGTTTATTTTACAGGGGTGCCTCAGGCGCAACTAATGAAAAACTGTTTTTT,CASSLFYRGASGATNEKLFF
NA,TRBJ2-2,NA,TRBV5-1,TGCGCCAGCAGCTTAAGGGAGATGAACACCGGGGAGCTGTTTTTT,CASSLREMNTGELFF
few,TRBJ1-3,TRBD1,TRBV24-1,TGTGCCACCATCGGGACAGATGCCTCTGGAAACACCATATATTTT,CATIGTDASGNTIYF
few,TRBJ2-7,NA,TRBV29-1,TGCAGCGTTCGTGGCGGTGGGGCCTACGAGCAGTACTTC,CSVRGGGAYEQYF
NA,TRBJ2-4,TRBD1,TRBV5-5,TGTGCCAGCAGCCAGACAGGGACGGAAGACATTCAGTACTTC,CASSQTGTEDIQYF
few,TRBJ2-7,TRBD2,TRBV20-1,TGCAGTGCTAGAACCTTCGGACTAGCGGGCTACGAGCAGTACTTC,CSARTFGLAGYEQYF
NA,TRBJ2-7,NA,TRBV4-2,TGTGCCAGCAGCCAAGTTGAGCACGAGCAGTACTTC,CASSQVEHEQYF
NA,TRBJ2-7,TRBD2,TRBV7-2,TGTGCCACCCTTCCCGGGACTAGCGGGAGGGCCTCCGAGCAGTACTTC,CATLPGTSGRASEQYF
few,TRBJ1-1,NA,TRBV7-9,TGTGCCAGCAGCTCAAGCCGGGATCTCGATTTGGCTGAAGCTTTCTTT,CASSSSRDLDLAEAFF
few,TRBJ1-5,NA,TRBV12-3/TRBV12-4,TGTGCCAGCAGTTTAGTAGCTTGGGTGAATCAGCCCCAGCATTTT,CASSLVAWVNQPQHF
NA,TRBJ1-5,NA,TRBV4-3,TGCGCCAGCAGCCAAGATGGTCATCCTAGCAATCAGCCCCAGCATTTT,CASSQDGHPSNQPQHF
many,TRBJ2-7,NA,TRBV5-1,TGCGCCAGCAGTTCGAGCGGGCCCTACGAGCAGTACTTC,CASSSSGPYEQYF
NA,TRBJ2-7,TRBD2,TRBV20-1,TGCAGTGCTGGGAGAATCCTAGCGGGAGTCTACGAGCAGTACTTC,CSAGRILAGVYEQYF
many,TRBJ1-5,NA,TRBV5-1,TGCGCCAGCAGCTTGGGACAGAAAAATCAGCCCCAGCATTTT,CASSLGQKNQPQHF
NA,TRBJ2-2,TRBD2,TRBV4-3,TGCGCCAGCAGCCAAGTAGCGGGAAACACCGGGGAGCTGTTTTTT,CASSQVAGNTGELFF
NA,TRBJ2-2,TRBD2,TRBV29-1,TGCAGCGTTACTAGCGAGGTGGACACCGGGGAGCTGTTTTTT,CSVTSEVDTGELFF
few,TRBJ2-7,TRBD1,TRBV29-1,TGCAGCGTTGAAGAAAGGGACAGGGGAATCTACGAGCAGTACTTC,CSVEERDRGIYEQYF
NA,TRBJ1-1,TRBD1,TRBV12-3/TRBV12-4,TGTGCCAGCAGTCCCAGGACAGGGATGACTGAAGCTTTCTTT,CASSPRTGMTEAFF
NA,TRBJ1-2,NA,TRBV7-2,TGTGCCAGCAGCTTAGAACGGTTTAACTATGGCTACACCTTC,CASSLERFNYGYTF
NA,TRBJ2-1,NA,TRBV5-6,TGTGCCAGCAGCCTGGGGGTAGCGAGAAACAGGAGGGAGCAGTTCTTC,CASSLGVARNRREQFF
few,TRBJ2-5,TRBD1,TRBV7-9,TGTGCCAGCAGCGTGGGACAGGGGGCATCGGAGACCCAGTACTTC,CASSVGQGASETQYF
few,TRBJ1-3,TRBD1,TRBV6-6,TGTGCCAGCAGTCCTGCGGGACAGAACCTGGGAAACACCATATATTTT,CASSPAGQNLGNTIYF
NA,TRBJ2-5,NA,TRBV18,TGTGCCAGCTCACCAACTATTTCTAGCCAAGAGACCCAGTACTTC,CASSPTISSQETQYF
many,TRBJ1-2,NA,TRBV5-1,TGCGCCAGCAGCCCCCGGGTCCAGATAGAGAGTGGCTACACCTTC,CASSPRVQIESGYTF
few,TRBJ2-1,TRBD1,TRBV4-1,TGCGCCAGCAGCCAAGAATGGGACAGGGGGCTAGATGAGCAGTTCTTC,CASSQEWDRGLDEQFF
NA,TRBJ1-1,NA,TRBV29-1,TGCAGCGAAGGGACACCCACTGAAGCTTTCTTT,CSEGTPTEAFF
NA,TRBJ2-2,TRBD2,TRBV20-1,TGCAGTGCTAGGGCTAGCGGGATGAACACCGGGGAGCTGTTTTTT,CSARASGMNTGELFF
NA,TRBJ1-3,NA,TRBV12-3/TRBV12-4,TGTGCCAGCTGCTTGGACTCTGGAAACACCATATATTTT,CASCLDSGNTIYF
NA,TRBJ1-5,NA,TRBV6-6,TGTGCCAGCAGCTCCGAGCAGGGAGGACATCAGCCCCAGCATTTT,CASSSEQGGHQPQHF
NA,TRBJ2-7,NA,TRBV29-1,TGCAGCGTAACAAGGAGTGGGGGCTACGAGCAGTACTTC,CSVTRSGGYEQYF
few,TRBJ2-2,NA,TRBV9,TGTGCCAGCAAGGGAGCGGCCGGGGAGCTGTTTTTT,CASKGAAGELFF
NA,TRBJ2-1,NA,TRBV15,TGTGCCACCAGCAGAGATAGCGTATTGAATGAGCAGTTCTTC,CATSRDSVLNEQFF
NA,TRBJ1-6,NA,TRBV5-1,TGCGCCAGCAGCTTGGCCGGGGGGCTTGGTTCACCCCTCCACTTT,CASSLAGGLGSPLHF
NA,TRBJ2-1,TRBD2,TRBV7-3,TGTGCCAGCAGCTTAATATCTAGCGGGGGGGCTAAAGCTGAGCAGTTCTTC,CASSLISSGGAKAEQFF
NA,TRBJ2-2,NA,TRBV5-1,TGCGCCAGCAGCTTGGAACGCGGGGAGCTGTTTTTT,CASSLERGELFF
many,TRBJ2-1,NA,TRBV24-1,TGTGCCACCAGTGACGAGGGGCCTACCCTTAGTTGCTCCTACAATGAGCAGTTCTTC,CATSDEGPTLSCSYNEQFF
NA,TRBJ2-7,NA,TRBV6-5,TGTGCCAGCAGTTATGCAGGGGTGGGCGAGCAGTACTTC,CASSYAGVGEQYF
few,TRBJ2-2,TRBD1,TRBV29-1,TGCAGCACCCCTCGGACAGGGTCTTCCACCGGGGAGCTGTTTTTT,CSTPRTGSSTGELFF
few,TRBJ2-2,NA,TRBV5-1,TGCGCCAGCAGCTGGACTTCCGGGGGGAACACCGGGGAGCTGTTTTTT,CASSWTSGGNTGELFF
many,TRBJ1-2,TRBD1,TRBV6-2/TRBV6-3,TGTGCCAGCAGTCACGGACAGGGTCCTTTGAGAGGCTACACCTTC,CASSHGQGPLRGYTF
few,TRBJ2-1,TRBD2,TRBV4-3,TGCGCCAGCAGCCAAGATTCGGTTTGGCGGGAGGACAATGAGCAGTTCTTC,CASSQDSVWREDNEQFF
few,TRBJ1-4,TRBD1,TRBV7-2,TGTGCCAGCAGCCCGAGGGGACAGCTAAAACTGTTTTTT,CASSPRGQLKLFF
NA,TRBJ2-1,TRBD2,TRBV11-2,TGTGCCAGCAGCTTCTCGGCTAGCGGGGGCACTGAGCAGTTCTTC,CASSFSASGGTEQFF
few,TRBJ1-2,NA,TRBV18,TGTGCCAGCTCGGAAACAGGGAACCCCCTCTATGGCTACACCTTC,CASSETGNPLYGYTF
NA,TRBJ1-2,NA,TRBV12-3/TRBV12-4,TGTGCCAGCAGTTTCGGGGTCGGTAACTATGGCTACACCTTC,CASSFGVGNYGYTF
few,TRBJ2-7,TRBD1,TRBV20-1,TGCAGTCTGACAGGGCCGGGCTACGAGCAGTACTTC,CSLTGPGYEQYF
few,TRBJ2-3,NA,TRBV12-3/TRBV12-4,TGTGCCAGCAGTTTAGCGCGGCTGCCCGGGGATACGCAGTATTTT,CASSLARLPGDTQYF
few,TRBJ1-2,NA,TRBV7-9,TGTGCCAGCAGCTCCGGGCAGCAGGCCCTCGGGCTTTATGGCTACACCTTC,CASSSGQQALGLYGYTF
few,TRBJ2-5,TRBD2,TRBV6-6,TGTGCCAGCAGTTATCTGGAGACTAGCGGGGGCCAAGAGACCCAGTACTTC,CASSYLETSGGQETQYF
few,TRBJ2-3,NA,TRBV5-1,TGCGCCAGCAGCCCAGGGGGGCCGGCAGATACGCAGTATTTT,CASSPGGPADTQYF
NA,TRBJ2-7,TRBD1,TRBV3-1,TGTGCCAGCAGCCAGACGACAGGGGCGCACTACGAGCAGTACTTC,CASSQTTGAHYEQYF